This T cell receptor beta chain was identified in a study of post-analysis software for immune sequencing data. General study results and limits: Comparison of patients with controls showed five TRBV segments more frequent in patients, TRBV5-6, TRBV5-1 and TRBV20-1 among them. Normalized Chao1 diversity was significantly lower in multiple sclerosis patients than in controls. F measure clustering grouped samples strongly by preparation batch.

To note about this clonotype: The target antigen is unknown.

Built from TCR beta cDNA, the libraries had unique molecular identifiers in them. There were about 0.85 to 10 million T cells, and about half a million cDNA molecules came from them. TCRdb re-called the PCR reads through MiXCR, storing one row per CDR3 protein. The sample holds about 540,000 distinct CDR3 sequences, under 40% seen once. V was trimmed by 6 bases and J by 2 bases, leaving 17 bases between them. The CDR3 loop spans 15 amino acids. CDR1 and CDR2 from the germline V gene are SGHAT and FQNNGV. The rearrangement uses TRBV11-2 and TRBJ2-7, with a weak D call TRBD1 (5 bases). The sample consisted of blood. This clonotype was obtained from a girl under 18 with multiple sclerosis. The chain's CDR3 is CASRERTQSTYEQYF. CDR3 bases: TGTGCCAGCAGAGAAAGGACACAGTCCACCTACGAGCAGTACTTC. Drawing the rest from reference TRBV11-2 and TRBJ2-7, the complete variable domain is EAGVAQSPRYKIIEKRQSVAFWCNPISGHATLYWYQQILGQGPKLLIQFQNNGVVDDSQLPKDRFSAERLKGVDSTLKIQPAKLEDSAVYLCASRERTQSTYEQYFGPGTRLTVT.